Each of the 12 T cell receptor beta chains below was sequenced from the same sample in a study of T cell repertoires in cytomegalovirus infection. MiXCR was run by TCRdb on the reads, yielding one entry per CDR3 protein. The sample holds around 500,000 distinct CDR3 sequences; more than 40% are singletons and the top ten take roughly two fifths. Their cognate antigens are unknown. This sample comprised cultured PBMCs, obtained from culture after CMV antigen stimulation. The receptors here all came from a human donor in good health (CMV status not recorded). Some clones in this sample may be carry-over from other donors' samples.

J is TRBJ2-3 and V is TRBV6-1; D remains unclear. Germline assignment: CDR1 MNHNS and CDR2 SASEGT. The CDR3 totals 10 residues. V lost 1 base, J lost 7 bases, and 0 bases lay in between. The CDR3 nucleotides read TGTGCCAGCAGTGAAGATACGCAGTATTTT. This sequence encodes CASSEDTQYF.

The chain links TRBV7-2 to TRBJ2-5, with no clear D. Germline-derived CDR1 and CDR2 are SGHTA and FQGNSA. Trimming shortened V by 4 bases and J by 0 bases, and 9 bases separated the two germline ends. This CDR3 region has 14 residues. The CDR3: CASSSRAYQETQYF. The CDR3, as DNA: TGTGCCAGCAGCTCCCGGGCCTACCAAGAGACCCAGTACTTC.

The chain joins TRBV5-4 to TRBJ2-1; 10 bases map to TRBD2. The V segment lost 4 bases and the J segment 8 bases; nucleotides outside the gene matches: 12. Germline CDR1 is SGHNT and CDR2 is YYREEE (reference sequence). The length of the CDR3 is 16 residues. The CDR3 nucleotides are TGTGCCAGCAGCACAAATCCGGGACTAGCGTTCTATGAGCAGTTCTTC. Residues: CASSTNPGLAFYEQFF.

This clonotype was counted only a few times. The V gene is TRBV7-8, the J gene TRBJ1-2, with D perhaps matching TRBD1 (6 bases). The CDR3 has 13 residues. CDR1 and CDR2 from the germline V gene are SGHVS and FQNEAQ. The V end was cut by 3 bases, the J end by 8 bases, with 13 bases between. Written as DNA, the CDR3 is TGTGCCAGCAGCTTTCTGGACAGCCGGGGCTACACCTTC. Its translation: CASSFLDSRGYTF.

The chain links TRBV12-3 or TRBV12-4 to TRBJ2-7, with 7 bases fitting TRBD2. This CDR3 spans 16 amino acids. The V segment lost 3 bases and the J segment 2 bases; nucleotides outside the gene matches: 10. CDR3 in DNA: TGTGCCAGCAGTTTGGGACGGGGGGAGCGGCCCTACGAGCAGTACTTC. It yields the protein CASSLGRGERPYEQYF.

This chain connects TRBV4-2 to TRBJ2-7; D remains unclear. Trimming removed 1 base at V and 3 bases at J, with 7 bases between. There are 13 residues in the CDR3. Per the germline V gene, CDR1 is LGHNA and CDR2 is YNFKEQ. The CDR3 protein is CASSQGTDYEQYF. DNA of the CDR3: TGTGCCAGCAGCCAAGGGACGGACTACGAGCAGTACTTC.

The chain uses TRBV20-1 and TRBJ1-3, with a weak D call TRBD1 (5 bases). The CDR3 is made up of 13 amino acids. Trimming cost V 3 bases and J 1 base, with 7 bases left between them. The germline V gene encodes CDR1 DFQATT and CDR2 SNEGSKA (reference sequence). The CDR3 region has the DNA TGCAGTGCTAGGAAGGGGTCTGGAAACACCATATATTTT. The encoded protein is CSARKGSGNTIYF.

This rearrangement joins TRBV28 to TRBJ1-1, with 9 bases aligning to TRBD1. J lost 6 bases, V lost 2 bases, and 10 bases had no gene match. The germline CDR1 and CDR2 sequences are MDHEN and SYDVKM. This CDR3 region has 16 residues. CDR3 sequence reads: CASSLVQGGQGAEAFF. CDR3 DNA sequence: TGTGCCAGCAGTTTAGTCCAGGGGGGACAGGGCGCTGAAGCTTTCTTT.

This clonotype came up a few times. V usage is TRBV6-5 and J usage is TRBJ2-3; D unclear. The V gene lost 3 bases and the J gene lost 4 bases, with 17 bases spanning the gap. The CDR3 consists of 16 residues. Germline V CDR1 and CDR2: MNHEY, SVGAGI. CDR3 amino acids: CASSYMAPAASDTQYF. The CDR3 nucleotides read TGTGCCAGCAGTTATATGGCCCCTGCAGCTTCAGATACGCAGTATTTT.

This clonotype was counted only a few times. The rearrangement links TRBV12-3 or TRBV12-4 to TRBJ2-2; 8 bases are a match to TRBD2. V shed 4 bases, J shed 0 bases, and the junction held 4 bases outside the gene matches. The CDR3 runs to 16 residues. The CDR3 loop is CASSSRRGANTGELFF. The CDR3 DNA follows: TGTGCCAGCAGTTCCCGGCGGGGGGCGAACACCGGGGAGCTGTTTTTT.

This chain connects TRBV12-3 or TRBV12-4 to TRBJ1-2, with a tentative D call TRBD1 (5 bases). V lost 6 bases to trimming and J lost 3 bases, with 14 bases between them. The CDR3 loop spans 14 amino acids. The CDR3, as DNA: TGTGCCAGCAGGGGAGGGACCGATTACTATGGCTACACCTTC. This sequence encodes CASRGGTDYYGYTF.

This clonotype was seen more than once but under ten times. The rearrangement links TRBV4-1 to TRBJ1-2; D gene uncertain. Germline lookup yields CDR1 MGHRA and CDR2 YSYEKL. This CDR3 is built from 13 residues. The V gene lost 1 base and the J gene lost 9 bases, with 12 bases spanning the gap. In nucleotides, the CDR3 is TGCGCCAGCAGCCAAGGGCCAGCCCTGAGCTACACCTTC. This gives the protein CASSQGPALSYTF.